This T cell receptor (beta chain) was recorded in a study of T cells in Graves' hyperthyroidism and ophthalmopathy. CDR1 and CDR2 (germline): MDHEN, SYDVKM. V trimming: 4 bases; J trimming: 2 bases; junction bases outside the gene matches: 16. The CDR3 has 19 amino acids. At least ten counts were recorded for this clonotype. Amplification targeted TCR beta CDR3 regions from RNA transcripts. The primer set for the first-round RT-PCR of the TCR CDR3 was HTBI. Each CDR3 protein gets one entry after TCRdb re-called the multiplex PCR reads with MiXCR. Of under 250,000 distinct CDR3 sequences in the sample, about 24% were seen once.

The sequencing input was blood. This TCR derives from a woman aged 40 to 50 with Graves' ophthalmopathy. This chain joins TRBV28 and TRBJ2-7, with TRBD2 matching 11 bases. The CDR3 region is CASSYRIDSLAGGTYEQYF. The CDR3 bases are TGTGCCAGCAGTTATCGTATTGATAGCCTAGCGGGAGGTACCTACGAGCAGTACTTC.